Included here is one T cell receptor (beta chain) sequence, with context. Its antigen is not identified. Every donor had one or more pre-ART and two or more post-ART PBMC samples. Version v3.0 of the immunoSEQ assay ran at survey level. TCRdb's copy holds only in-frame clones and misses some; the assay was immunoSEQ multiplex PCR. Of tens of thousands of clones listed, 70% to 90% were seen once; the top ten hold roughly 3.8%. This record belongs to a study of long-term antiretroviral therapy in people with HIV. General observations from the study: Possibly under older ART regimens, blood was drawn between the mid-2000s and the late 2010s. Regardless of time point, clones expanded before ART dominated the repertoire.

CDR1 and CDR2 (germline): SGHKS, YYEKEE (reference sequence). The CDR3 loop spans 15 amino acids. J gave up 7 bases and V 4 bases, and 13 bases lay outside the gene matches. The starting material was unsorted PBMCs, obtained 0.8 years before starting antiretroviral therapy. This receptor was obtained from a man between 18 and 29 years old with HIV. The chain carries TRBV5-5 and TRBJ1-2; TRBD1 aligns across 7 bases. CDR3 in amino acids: CASSHLDRVGGGYTF. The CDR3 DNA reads TGTGCCAGCAGCCACCTCGACAGGGTAGGAGGTGGCTACACCTTC.